Detailed here is one T cell receptor (beta chain). Its target is unknown. The data were produced by immunoSEQ multiplex PCR, yet TCRdb's version contains in-frame clones alone and is incomplete. The sample lists around 1,100,000 clones; around 77% were seen once. Trimming pared 6 bases from V and 3 bases from J, leaving 11 bases between. Germline V lookup: CDR1 LNHDA, CDR2 SQIVND (reference sequence). The CDR3 has 13 residues. Donors were healthy HIV-negative adults without recent acute infections or vaccinations. Nashville, Tennessee was home to all donors, each a Caucasian adult. The sample comes from a study of shared clonotypes between healthy human individuals. As for the study in general: Three plates were used per donor for CD4 naive, three for CD4 memory, two for CD8 naive and one for CD8 memory.

Regarding the study as a whole: Richness estimates generally favored naive over memory subsets.

Input material: memory CD4+ T cells from PBMCs. The subset was: CD45RA-negative fraction. The rearrangement joins TRBV19 to TRBJ1-1; D is unclear. This receptor was identified in a man aged 18 to 30 in good health. Some clones in this sample may be carry-over from other donors' samples. CDR3 amino acids: CASSGMWDTEAFF. CDR3 in DNA: TGTGCCAGTAGCGGTATGTGGGACACTGAAGCTTTCTTT.